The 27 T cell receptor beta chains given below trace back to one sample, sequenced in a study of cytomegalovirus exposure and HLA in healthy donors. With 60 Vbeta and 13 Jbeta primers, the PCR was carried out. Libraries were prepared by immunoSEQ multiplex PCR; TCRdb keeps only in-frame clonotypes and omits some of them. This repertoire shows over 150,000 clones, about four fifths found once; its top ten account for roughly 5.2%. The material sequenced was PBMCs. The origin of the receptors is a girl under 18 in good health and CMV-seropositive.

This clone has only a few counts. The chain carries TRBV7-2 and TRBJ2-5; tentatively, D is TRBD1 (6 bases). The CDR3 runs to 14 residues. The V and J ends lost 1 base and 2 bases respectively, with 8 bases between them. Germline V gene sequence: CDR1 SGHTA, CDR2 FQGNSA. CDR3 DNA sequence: TGTGCCAGCAGCTTAGGAGGACAGCAAGAGACCCAGTACTTC. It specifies CASSLGGQQETQYF.

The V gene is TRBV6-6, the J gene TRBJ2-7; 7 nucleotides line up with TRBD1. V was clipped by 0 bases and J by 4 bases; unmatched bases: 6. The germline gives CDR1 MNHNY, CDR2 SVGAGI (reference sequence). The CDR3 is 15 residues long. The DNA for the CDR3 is TGTGCCAGCAGTTACTCGAGGGGGCGAGGGTACGAGCAGTACTTC. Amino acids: CASSYSRGRGYEQYF.

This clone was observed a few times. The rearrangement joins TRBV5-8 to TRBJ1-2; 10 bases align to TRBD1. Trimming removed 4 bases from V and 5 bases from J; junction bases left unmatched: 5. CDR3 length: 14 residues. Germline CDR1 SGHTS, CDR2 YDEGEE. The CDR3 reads CASSRRTGGYGYTF. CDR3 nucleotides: TGTGCCAGCAGCAGAAGGACAGGGGGGTATGGCTACACCTTC.

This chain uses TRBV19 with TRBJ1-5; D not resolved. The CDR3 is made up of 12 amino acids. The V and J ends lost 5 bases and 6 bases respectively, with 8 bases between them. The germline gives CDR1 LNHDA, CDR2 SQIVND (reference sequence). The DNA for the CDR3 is TGTGCCAGTAGTGTAGGGAGTCAGCCCCAGCATTTT. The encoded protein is CASSVGSQPQHF.

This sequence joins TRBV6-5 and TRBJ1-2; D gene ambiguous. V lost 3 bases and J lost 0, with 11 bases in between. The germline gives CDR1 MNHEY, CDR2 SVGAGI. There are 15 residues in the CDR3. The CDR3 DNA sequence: TGTGCCAGCAGTTATAGCATCCAAGCTAACTATGGCTACACCTTC. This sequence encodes CASSYSIQANYGYTF.

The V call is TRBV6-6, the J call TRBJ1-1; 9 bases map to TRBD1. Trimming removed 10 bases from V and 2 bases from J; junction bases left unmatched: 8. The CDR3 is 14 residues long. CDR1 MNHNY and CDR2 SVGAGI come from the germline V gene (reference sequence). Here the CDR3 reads CATRTGEGNTEAFF. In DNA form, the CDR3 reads TGTGCCACCAGGACAGGGGAGGGTAACACTGAAGCTTTCTTT.

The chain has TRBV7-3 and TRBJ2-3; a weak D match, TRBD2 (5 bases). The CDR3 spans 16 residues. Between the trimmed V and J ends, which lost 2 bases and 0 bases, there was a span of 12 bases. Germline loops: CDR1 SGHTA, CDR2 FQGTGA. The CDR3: CASSLGLAPSTDTQYF. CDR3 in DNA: TGTGCCAGCAGCTTAGGGCTAGCTCCGAGCACAGATACGCAGTATTTT.

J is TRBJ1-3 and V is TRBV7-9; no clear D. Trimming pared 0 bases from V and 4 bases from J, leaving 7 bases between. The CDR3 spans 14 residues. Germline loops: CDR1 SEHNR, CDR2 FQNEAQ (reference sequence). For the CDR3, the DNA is TGTGCCAGCAGCTTAGCCTTACAGGGAAACACCATATATTTT. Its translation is CASSLALQGNTIYF.

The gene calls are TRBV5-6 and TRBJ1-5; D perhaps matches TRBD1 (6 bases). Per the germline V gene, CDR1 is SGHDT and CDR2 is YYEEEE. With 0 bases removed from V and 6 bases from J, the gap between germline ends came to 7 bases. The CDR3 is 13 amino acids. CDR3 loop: CASSLVGAQPQHF. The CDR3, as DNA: TGTGCCAGCAGCTTGGTGGGGGCTCAGCCCCAGCATTTT.

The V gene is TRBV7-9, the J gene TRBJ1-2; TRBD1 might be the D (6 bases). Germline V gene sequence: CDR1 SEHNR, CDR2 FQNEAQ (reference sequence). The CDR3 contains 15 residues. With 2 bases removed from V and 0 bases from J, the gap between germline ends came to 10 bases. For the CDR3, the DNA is TGTGCCAGCAGCTTACCGGACAGAGCTAACTATGGCTACACCTTC. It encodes CASSLPDRANYGYTF.

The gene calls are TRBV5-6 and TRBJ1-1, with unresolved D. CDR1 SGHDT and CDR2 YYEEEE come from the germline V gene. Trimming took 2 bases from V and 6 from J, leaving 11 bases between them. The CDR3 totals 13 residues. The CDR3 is CASSLGAAAEAFF. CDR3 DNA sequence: TGTGCCAGCAGCTTAGGAGCGGCGGCTGAAGCTTTCTTT.

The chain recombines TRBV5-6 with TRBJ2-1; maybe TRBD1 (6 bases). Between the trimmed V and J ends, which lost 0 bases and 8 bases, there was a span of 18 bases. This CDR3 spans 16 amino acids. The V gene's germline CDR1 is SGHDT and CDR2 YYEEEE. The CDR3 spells CASSLALDRRGDEQFF. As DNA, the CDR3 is TGTGCCAGCAGCTTGGCCCTGGACAGAAGGGGCGATGAGCAGTTCTTC.

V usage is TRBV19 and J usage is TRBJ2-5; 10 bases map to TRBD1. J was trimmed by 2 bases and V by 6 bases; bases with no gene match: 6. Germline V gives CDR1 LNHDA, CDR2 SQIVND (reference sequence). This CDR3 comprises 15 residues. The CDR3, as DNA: TGTGCCAGTAGGGGGGGACAGGGGACTCAAGAGACCCAGTACTTC. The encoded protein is CASRGGQGTQETQYF.

The CDR3 DNA is TGTGCCAGCGCTGACGGGGGCTCCTACGAGCAGTACTTC. As protein: CASADGGSYEQYF. This chain uses TRBV27 with TRBJ2-7; weak D call: TRBD2 (6 bases). Germline-derived CDR1 and CDR2 are MNHEY and SMNVEV (reference sequence). The ends were cut back, 8 bases at V and 0 bases at J, with 11 bases in the middle. The length of the CDR3 is 13 residues.

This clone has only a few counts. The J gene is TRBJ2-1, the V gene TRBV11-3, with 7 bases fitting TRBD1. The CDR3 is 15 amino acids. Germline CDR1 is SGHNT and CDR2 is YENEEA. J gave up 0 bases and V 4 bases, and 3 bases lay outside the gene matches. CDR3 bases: TGTGCCAGCAGCTCAGGACAGGTCTCCTACAATGAGCAGTTCTTC. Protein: CASSSGQVSYNEQFF.

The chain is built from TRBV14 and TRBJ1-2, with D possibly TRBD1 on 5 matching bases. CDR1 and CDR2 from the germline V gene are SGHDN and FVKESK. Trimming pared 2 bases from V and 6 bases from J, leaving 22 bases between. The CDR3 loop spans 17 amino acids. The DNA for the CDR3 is TGTGCCAGCAGCCAAACCCCCAATCTGGGGGGGACTGATGGCTACACCTTC. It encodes CASSQTPNLGGTDGYTF.

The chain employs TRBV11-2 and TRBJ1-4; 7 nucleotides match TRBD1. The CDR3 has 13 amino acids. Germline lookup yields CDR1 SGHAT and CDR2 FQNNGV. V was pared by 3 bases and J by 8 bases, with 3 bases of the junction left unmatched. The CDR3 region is CASSFGQAEKLFF. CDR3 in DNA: TGTGCCAGCAGCTTCGGACAGGCCGAAAAACTGTTTTTT.

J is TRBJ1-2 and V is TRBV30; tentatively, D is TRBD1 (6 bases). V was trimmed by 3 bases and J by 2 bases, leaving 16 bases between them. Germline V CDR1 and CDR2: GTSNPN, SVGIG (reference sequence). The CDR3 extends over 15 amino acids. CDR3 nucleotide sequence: TGTGCCTGGAGGGGGGCTCCGCCGACCAACTATGGCTACACCTTC. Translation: CAWRGAPPTNYGYTF.

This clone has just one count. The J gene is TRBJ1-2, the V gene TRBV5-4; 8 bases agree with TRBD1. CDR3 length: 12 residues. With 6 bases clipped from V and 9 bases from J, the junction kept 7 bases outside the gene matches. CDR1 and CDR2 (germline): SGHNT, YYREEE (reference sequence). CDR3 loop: CASTLTGERYTF. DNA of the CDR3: TGTGCCAGCACCCTGACAGGGGAACGCTACACCTTC. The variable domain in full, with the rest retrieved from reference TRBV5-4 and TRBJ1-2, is ETGVTQSPTHLIKTRGQQVTLRCSSQSGHNTVSWYQQALGQGPQFIFQYYREEENGRGNFPPRFSGLQFPNYSSELNVNALELDDSALYLCASTLTGERYTFGSGTRLTVV.

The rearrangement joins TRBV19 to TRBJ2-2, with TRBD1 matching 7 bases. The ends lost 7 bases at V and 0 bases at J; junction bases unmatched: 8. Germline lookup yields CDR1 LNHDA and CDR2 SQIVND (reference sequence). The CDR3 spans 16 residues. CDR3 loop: CASTKTGTANTGELFF. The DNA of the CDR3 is TGTGCCAGTACCAAAACCGGGACAGCGAACACCGGGGAGCTGTTTTTT.

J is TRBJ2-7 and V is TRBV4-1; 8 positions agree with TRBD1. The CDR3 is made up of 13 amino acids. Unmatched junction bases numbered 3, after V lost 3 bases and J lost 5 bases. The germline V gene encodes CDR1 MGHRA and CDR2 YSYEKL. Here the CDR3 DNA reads TGCGCCAGCAGCCAGGTACAGGGGGACGAGCAGTACTTC. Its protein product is CASSQVQGDEQYF.

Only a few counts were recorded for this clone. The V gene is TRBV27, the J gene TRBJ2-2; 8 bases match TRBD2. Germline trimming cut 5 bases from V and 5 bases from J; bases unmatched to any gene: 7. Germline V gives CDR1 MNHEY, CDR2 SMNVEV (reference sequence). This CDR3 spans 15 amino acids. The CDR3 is CASSPGGRRTGELFF. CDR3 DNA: TGTGCCAGCAGTCCGGGGGGGAGAAGGACCGGGGAGCTGTTTTTT.

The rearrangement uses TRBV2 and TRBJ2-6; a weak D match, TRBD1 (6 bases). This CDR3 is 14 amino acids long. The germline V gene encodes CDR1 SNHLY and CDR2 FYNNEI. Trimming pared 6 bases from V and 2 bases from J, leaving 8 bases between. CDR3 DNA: TGTGCCAGCAGCAAGGGGGCTGGGGCCAACGTCCTGACTTTC. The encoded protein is CASSKGAGANVLTF.

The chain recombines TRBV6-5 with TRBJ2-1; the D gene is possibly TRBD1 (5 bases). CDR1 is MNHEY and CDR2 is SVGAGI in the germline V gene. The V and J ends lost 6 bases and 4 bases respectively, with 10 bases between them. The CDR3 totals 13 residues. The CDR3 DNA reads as TGTGCCAGCAGCCAGAGACAGTACAATGAGCAGTTCTTC. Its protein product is CASSQRQYNEQFF.

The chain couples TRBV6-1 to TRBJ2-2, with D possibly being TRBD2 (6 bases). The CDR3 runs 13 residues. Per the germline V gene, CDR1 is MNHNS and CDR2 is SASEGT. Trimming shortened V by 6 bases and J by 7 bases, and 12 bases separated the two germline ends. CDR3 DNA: TGTGCCAGCAGGGGGGACTTTTTCGGGGAGCTGTTTTTT. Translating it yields CASRGDFFGELFF.

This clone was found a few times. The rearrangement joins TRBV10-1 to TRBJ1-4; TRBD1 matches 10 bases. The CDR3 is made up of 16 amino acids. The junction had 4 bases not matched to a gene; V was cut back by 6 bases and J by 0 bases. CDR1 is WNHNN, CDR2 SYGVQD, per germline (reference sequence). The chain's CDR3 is CASSGGTGATNEKLFF. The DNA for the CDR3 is TGCGCCAGCAGCGGAGGGACAGGGGCAACTAATGAAAAACTGTTTTTT.

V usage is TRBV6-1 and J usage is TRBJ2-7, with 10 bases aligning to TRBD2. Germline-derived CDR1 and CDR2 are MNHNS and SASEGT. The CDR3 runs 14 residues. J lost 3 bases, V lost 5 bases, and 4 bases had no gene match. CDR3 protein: CASSPGTSDYEQYF. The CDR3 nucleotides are TGTGCCAGCAGTCCCGGGACTAGCGACTACGAGCAGTACTTC.